This T cell receptor beta chain is from a study of T cell repertoires in cytomegalovirus infection (dated by TCRdb to between 2018 and 2021). Turning to the overall study: Alongside well-studied HLA-B-restricted epitopes, the peptide stimulations were aimed at recently identified HLA-C-restricted CMV epitopes, whose presentation resists viral immunomodulation. Donor HLA type was relevant to the analysis, as public TCR beta signatures indicated carriage of CMV infection together with the matching HLA type.

The treatment or condition label, read with the paper, signifies: in vitro stimulation with specific CMV peptide epitopes to enrich CMV-specific T cells. Findings and caveats that apply to the study as a whole: In both this cohort and an independent roughly 330-donor cohort, the cumulative frequency of public TCR beta family members distinguished carriers of CMV infection plus the relevant HLA type. The ex vivo response was dominated by HLA-C-restricted CMV-specific TCR beta clonotypes, which also provided the single most frequent clonotype in two of eight donors.

Inclusive of the bounding cysteine and phenylalanine, the CDR3 is 16 residues long. Only the CDR3 portion is preserved as DNA: 48 bases, with reading frame beginning at the first base. Sequences MDHEN (CDR1) and SYDVKM (CDR2) are obtained from the germline V gene. V is trimmed back by 3 bases and J by 5 bases, and the junction contains 10 bases that no gene match accounts for. In the case of this clonotype: Its antigen remains unidentified. The input lacks base qualities; no much larger clone sits a single base away.

Sequencing used an Illumina HiSeq 1500. The public reads were quality trimmed at Q25 with fastp and then assembled into clones with MiXCR by TCRdb, keeping productive beta chains. Every entry covers one CDR3 protein and lists the most common genes and DNA from its rows. This sample has about 740,000 distinct CDR3 sequences in its table, and 30% to 35% of those were observed once. The ten largest clones represent roughly 18% of the sample. The starting material was cultured PBMCs, obtained from culture after CMV antigen stimulation. The chain links TRBV28 with TRBJ2-3; TRBD2 matches 8 bases in the middle. This TCR came from a human donor in good health (CMV status not recorded). Some clones in this sample may be carry-over from other donors' samples. The CDR3 region has the sequence CASSFRAGVGLDTQYF. The DNA sequence is TGTGCCAGCAGTTTCCGAGCGGGAGTCGGGTTAGATACGCAGTATTTT.